Listed below are T cell receptor beta chains from one sample, sequenced in a study of Ad26.COV2.S vaccination and SARS-CoV-2 variants. Method: immunoSEQ multiplex PCR; TCRdb's copy keeps in-frame clones and lacks some. The sample lists roughly 680,000 clones, more than 70% seen once, with approximately 1.5% in the top ten. Specimen: peripheral blood, collected in a trial of Ad26.COV2.S vaccine versus placebo. All receptors come from a person between 18 and 60 years old who received the Ad26.COV2.S COVID-19 vaccine or a placebo. Both conserved end residues are part of each CDR3. The D gene is left open where the match is weak. Size is omitted from some rows. Given values are once, few, many or a class for expanded clones.

D gene	clone size	V gene	J gene	CDR3 length	CDR3 DNA	CDR3 protein
.	.	TRBV7-9	TRBJ1-6	15	TGTGCCACCAAAGGGGCACTCTCCTATAATTCACCCCTCCACTTT	CATKGALSYNSPLHF
TRBD1	.	TRBV6-6	TRBJ2-7	13	TGTGCCAGCAGCGGACAGGTGGGCTACGAGCAGTACTTC	CASSGQVGYEQYF
.	.	TRBV29-1	TRBJ2-1	16	TGCAGCGTTGAAGATCGCAAAGGGGGGGGAAACAATGAGCAGTTCTTC	CSVEDRKGGGNNEQFF
.	.	TRBV12-3/TRBV12-4	TRBJ2-7	12	TGTGCCAGCAGTTCCCTCGATTACGAGCAGTACTTC	CASSSLDYEQYF
TRBD1	.	TRBV6-1	TRBJ1-3	16	TGTGCCAGCAGTGTGGGAGGGGGCAGAGGTGGAAACACCATATATTTT	CASSVGGGRGGNTIYF
.	.	TRBV11-2	TRBJ2-2	15	TGTGCCAGCAGCTTAGAGGGGGTCGACACCGGGGAGCTGTTTTTT	CASSLEGVDTGELFF
TRBD2	.	TRBV10-3	TRBJ2-2	15	TGTGCCTCAGGCGGGCTAGCGGGTTTCACCGGGGAGCTGTTTTTT	CASGGLAGFTGELFF
.	.	TRBV5-1	TRBJ2-3	16	TGCGCCAGCAGCAAAGGACGGGCTGCTAGCACAGATACGCAGTATTTT	CASSKGRAASTDTQYF
.	.	TRBV6-5	TRBJ1-6	13	TGTGCCAGCAGTTACTCGCCTAATTCACCCCTCCACTTT	CASSYSPNSPLHF
.	.	TRBV27	TRBJ1-6	14	TGTGCCACCCCGGGGGGGGCAGGGCAATCACCCCTCCACTTT	CATPGGAGQSPLHF
TRBD1	.	TRBV7-2	TRBJ2-5	17	TGTGCCAGCAGCCCAGCCCTAGGACAGGGGAACCAAGAGACCCAGTACTTC	CASSPALGQGNQETQYF
TRBD1	.	TRBV5-6	TRBJ1-1	13	TGTGCCAGCAGCCAGGACAGGGATTATGTAGCTTTCTTT	CASSQDRDYVAFF
TRBD1	.	TRBV3-1/TRBV3-2	TRBJ1-2	13	TGTGCCAGCAGCCCGCGGACAGGTCATGGCTACACCTTC	CASSPRTGHGYTF
TRBD2	.	TRBV19	TRBJ2-3	14	TGTGCCAGTAGTAGGAGCGGGGGCACAGATACGCAGTATTTT	CASSRSGGTDTQYF
.	.	TRBV7-9	TRBJ2-6	15	TGTGCCAGCAGCTTAGGGGGATCTGGGGCCAACGTCCTGACTTTC	CASSLGGSGANVLTF
.	.	TRBV7-2	TRBJ2-1	15	TGTGCCAGCAGCGAGGATCCCGGGACTCGAACGGCTGGGTTCTTC	CASSEDPGTRTAGFF
.	.	TRBV19	TRBJ2-2	12	TGTGCCAGTAGTACGAGGACCGGGGAGCTGTTTTTT	CASSTRTGELFF
.	few	TRBV19	TRBJ1-5	13	TGTGCCAGTAGTATACAGGGAAGACGGCCCCAGCATTTT	CASSIQGRRPQHF
.	.	TRBV20-1	TRBJ2-7	10	TGCAGTGCCCTGGCAGGCGAGCAGTACTTC	CSALAGEQYF
.	.	TRBV7-9	TRBJ2-7	14	TGTGCCAGCAGCTTAAATCCGGGGACCTACGAGCAGTACTTC	CASSLNPGTYEQYF
TRBD1	once	TRBV5-1	TRBJ2-7	14	TGCGCCAGCAGCCCTGGGACAGGAGCCTACGAGCAGTACTTC	CASSPGTGAYEQYF
.	.	TRBV4-2	TRBJ1-2	12	TGTGCCAGCAGCCAAGATGACTATGGCTACACCTTC	CASSQDDYGYTF
.	.	TRBV30	TRBJ1-6	12	TGTGCCTGGGCCCGGACAGCTTCACCCCTCCACTTT	CAWARTASPLHF
.	.	TRBV7-2	TRBJ1-2	12	TGTGCCAGCAGCGTTAGGGGGGCTGGCTACACCTTC	CASSVRGAGYTF
TRBD1	.	TRBV30	TRBJ1-5	13	TGTGCCTGCGCCGACAGGGCCGATCAGCCCCAGCATTTT	CACADRADQPQHF
.	.	TRBV6-2/TRBV6-3	TRBJ1-1	11	TGTGCCAGCAGTTACTCAGAAGAAGCTTTCTTT	CASSYSEEAFF
.	.	TRBV7-9	TRBJ2-2	15	TGTGCCAGCAGTACGTCTGAGGGGGTGACCGGGGAGCTGTTTTTT	CASSTSEGVTGELFF
TRBD1	.	TRBV25-1	TRBJ1-2	15	TGTGCCAGCAGTGAGGAGGGGGCGGGGGTCTATGGCTACACCTTC	CASSEEGAGVYGYTF
TRBD1	few	TRBV24-1	TRBJ2-3	18	TGTGCCACCAGTGATGGGACAGGGGAATGGGACGGCACAGATACGCAGTATTTT	CATSDGTGEWDGTDTQYF
.	.	TRBV5-1	TRBJ1-5	14	TGCGCCAGCAGCTTCGGGGACACTAATCAGCCCCAGCATTTT	CASSFGDTNQPQHF
.	.	TRBV27	TRBJ2-7	11	TGTGCCAGCGGACCAATCTACGAGCAGTACTTC	CASGPIYEQYF
TRBD1	.	TRBV7-2	TRBJ2-5	15	TGTGCCAGCAGCCCCCGGGACAGGGGGCGAGAGACCCAGTACTTC	CASSPRDRGRETQYF
.	.	TRBV19	TRBJ1-1	17	TGTGCCAGTAAGGGAGACAGCGAGAATGTAATGAACACTGAAGCTTTCTTT	CASKGDSENVMNTEAFF
TRBD2	.	TRBV10-2	TRBJ2-7	15	TGCGCCAGCAGTCCGGGACTAGCGGGGGTTTACGAGCAGTACTTC	CASSPGLAGVYEQYF
.	few	TRBV15	TRBJ2-1	17	TGTGCCACCAGCAGAGAGGTTAGCGCCCAATGGGGAAATGAGCAGTTCTTC	CATSREVSAQWGNEQFF
.	.	TRBV18	TRBJ1-4	15	TGTGCCAGCTCCCAGAACAGGGTCCTTAATGAAAAACTGTTTTTT	CASSQNRVLNEKLFF
.	.	TRBV30	TRBJ2-7	15	TGTGCCTGGAGTGTAAAGGACTCGAGCTCCTACGAGCAGTACTTC	CAWSVKDSSSYEQYF
.	.	TRBV19	TRBJ2-3	17	TGTGCCAGTAGTCCCGGACAGAGATCGATATTAAGGGATACGCAGTATTTT	CASSPGQRSILRDTQYF
TRBD1	.	TRBV29-1	TRBJ1-1	14	TGCAGCGGGGGGACAGGGGGTATGAACACTGAAGCTTTCTTT	CSGGTGGMNTEAFF
.	.	TRBV6-5	TRBJ2-3	16	TGTGCCAGCAGTTATTCACAATTCTCTAGCACAGATACGCAGTATTTT	CASSYSQFSSTDTQYF
.	.	TRBV12-3/TRBV12-4	TRBJ2-7	13	TGTGCCAGCACCTCAGGGGAATCCTACGAGCAGTACTTC	CASTSGESYEQYF
.	.	TRBV2	TRBJ2-1	16	TGTGCCAGCAGTAACAGTATGGGGAGCTCCTACAATGAGCAGTTCTTC	CASSNSMGSSYNEQFF
TRBD1	.	TRBV7-9	TRBJ2-1	15	TGTGCCAGCAGCACCCTCGGGGGACAGGTGAATGAGCAGTTCTTC	CASSTLGGQVNEQFF
TRBD1	.	TRBV19	TRBJ1-5	16	TGTGCCAGTAGTATAGGGACAGGGTCTAACCATCAGCCCCAGCATTTT	CASSIGTGSNHQPQHF
.	.	TRBV18	TRBJ2-3	14	TGTGCCAGCTCACCACCGGTAGGGTTGGATACGCAGTATTTT	CASSPPVGLDTQYF
.	.	TRBV4-2	TRBJ1-5	17	TGTGCCAGCAGCCAAGATAGCACAGGGAGGAGCAATCAGCCCCAGCATTTT	CASSQDSTGRSNQPQHF
.	few	TRBV27	TRBJ1-1	14	TGTGCCAGCAGTTTACAGTCGGCGAACACTGAAGCTTTCTTT	CASSLQSANTEAFF
.	.	TRBV3-1/TRBV3-2	TRBJ2-5	15	TGTGCCAGCAGCCGCAGGAGGGGGGGCCAAGAGACCCAGTACTTC	CASSRRRGGQETQYF
.	.	TRBV7-6	TRBJ2-1	15	TGTGCCAGCAGGGATAGCGGCAGGGCCTACAATGAGCAGTTCTTC	CASRDSGRAYNEQFF
.	.	TRBV25-1	TRBJ2-5	14	TGTGCCAGCAGTGCCTCGCGGGGAGGAGAGACCCAGTACTTC	CASSASRGGETQYF
.	.	TRBV3-1/TRBV3-2	TRBJ2-7	15	TGTGCCAGCAGCCAAGGGGGGACAACGACAGACGAGCAGTACTTC	CASSQGGTTTDEQYF
.	.	TRBV5-6	TRBJ1-2	12	TGTGCCAGCAGCTTGGCCCTCTATGGCTACACCTTC	CASSLALYGYTF
.	.	TRBV5-1	TRBJ2-5	14	TGCGCCAGCAGCTTGGGAAGCTCTGGGGAGACCCAGTACTTC	CASSLGSSGETQYF
.	.	TRBV7-8	TRBJ1-1	13	TGTGCCAGCAGCTCACAAATTAACACTGAAGCTTTCTTT	CASSSQINTEAFF
.	.	TRBV9	TRBJ2-7	15	TGTGCCAGCAGCGCCGGGACGGGCCCCTCCTACGAGCAGTACTTC	CASSAGTGPSYEQYF
.	.	TRBV10-3	TRBJ2-7	12	TGTGCCATCAGTGAGGGGGCCCACGAGCAGTACTTC	CAISEGAHEQYF
TRBD1	.	TRBV6-5	TRBJ1-1	13	TGTGCCAGCAGTTATTTTCGGGACAGTGAAGCTTTCTTT	CASSYFRDSEAFF